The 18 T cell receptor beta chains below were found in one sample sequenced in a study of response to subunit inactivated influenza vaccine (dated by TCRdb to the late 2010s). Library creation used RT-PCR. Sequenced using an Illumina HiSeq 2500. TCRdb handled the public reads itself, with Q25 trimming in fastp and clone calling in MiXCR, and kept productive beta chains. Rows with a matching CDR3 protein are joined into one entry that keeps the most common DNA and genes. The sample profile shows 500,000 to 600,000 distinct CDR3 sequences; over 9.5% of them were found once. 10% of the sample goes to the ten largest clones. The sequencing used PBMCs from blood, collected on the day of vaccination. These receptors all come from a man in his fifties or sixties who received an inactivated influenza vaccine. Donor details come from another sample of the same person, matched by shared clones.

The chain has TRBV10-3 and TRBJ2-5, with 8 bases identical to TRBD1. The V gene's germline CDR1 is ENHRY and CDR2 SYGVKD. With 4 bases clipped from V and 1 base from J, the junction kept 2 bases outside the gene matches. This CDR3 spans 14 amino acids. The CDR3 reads CAISGDRRQETQYF. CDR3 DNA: TGTGCCATCAGTGGGGACAGGCGCCAAGAGACCCAGTACTTC.

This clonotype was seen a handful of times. The CDR3 DNA follows: TGTGCCAGCAGCCTTTATTCCGGGACTAGCGGCAATGAGCAGTTCTTC. Translation gives CASSLYSGTSGNEQFF. The genes are TRBV4-2 and TRBJ2-1, with 11 bases identical to TRBD2. The CDR3 consists of 16 residues. V dropped 4 bases and J dropped 6; count of bases not matched to a gene: 8. Germline CDR1 reads LGHNA; CDR2 reads YNFKEQ.

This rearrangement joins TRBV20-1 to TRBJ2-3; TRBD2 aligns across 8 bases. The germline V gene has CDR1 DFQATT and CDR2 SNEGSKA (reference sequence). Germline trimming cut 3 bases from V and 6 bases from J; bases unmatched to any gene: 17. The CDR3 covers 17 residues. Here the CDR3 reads CSARDLGRRAGEDTQYF. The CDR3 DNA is TGCAGTGCTAGGGACCTGGGGAGGCGAGCGGGAGAGGATACGCAGTATTTT.

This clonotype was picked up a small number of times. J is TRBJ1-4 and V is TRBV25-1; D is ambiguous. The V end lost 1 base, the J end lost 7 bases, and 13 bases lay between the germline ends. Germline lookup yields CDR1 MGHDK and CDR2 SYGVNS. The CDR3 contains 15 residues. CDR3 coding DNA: TGTGCCAGCAGTGAATGGAGCCTCCTGGGTGAAAAACTGTTTTTT. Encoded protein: CASSEWSLLGEKLFF.

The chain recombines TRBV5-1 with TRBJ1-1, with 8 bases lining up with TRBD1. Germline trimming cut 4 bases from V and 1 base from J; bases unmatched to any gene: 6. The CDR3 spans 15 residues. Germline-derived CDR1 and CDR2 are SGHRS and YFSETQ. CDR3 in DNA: TGCGCCAGCAGCACCGGACAGGGCGGGAACACTGAAGCTTTCTTT. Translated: CASSTGQGGNTEAFF.

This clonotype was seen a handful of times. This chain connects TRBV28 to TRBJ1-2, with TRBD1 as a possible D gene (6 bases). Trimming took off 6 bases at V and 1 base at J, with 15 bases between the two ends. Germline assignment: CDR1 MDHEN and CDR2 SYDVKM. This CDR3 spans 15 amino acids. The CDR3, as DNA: TGTGCCAGCAGGCAGGGGACTGTTCTTAACTATGGCTACACCTTC. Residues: CASRQGTVLNYGYTF.

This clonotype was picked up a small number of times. The CDR3 loop is CASSLGWDNPGSHGYTF. CDR3 DNA sequence: TGTGCCAGCAGTTTAGGGTGGGACAACCCCGGGAGTCATGGCTACACCTTC. V and J are TRBV12-3 or TRBV12-4 and TRBJ1-2; D is possibly TRBD1 (6 bases). With 1 base removed from V and 6 bases from J, the gap between germline ends came to 21 bases. The CDR3 spans 17 residues.

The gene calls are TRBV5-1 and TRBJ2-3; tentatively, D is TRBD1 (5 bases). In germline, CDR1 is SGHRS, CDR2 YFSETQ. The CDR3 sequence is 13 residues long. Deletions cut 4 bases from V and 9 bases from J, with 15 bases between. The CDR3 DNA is TGCGCCAGCAGCGAAACAGGACCGAGGACGCAGTATTTT. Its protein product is CASSETGPRTQYF.

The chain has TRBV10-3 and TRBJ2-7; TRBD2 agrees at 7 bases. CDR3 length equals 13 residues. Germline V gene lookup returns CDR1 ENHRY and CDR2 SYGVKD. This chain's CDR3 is CATTPRGAYEQYF. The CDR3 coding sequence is TGTGCTACCACCCCCCGGGGGGCCTACGAGCAGTACTTC.

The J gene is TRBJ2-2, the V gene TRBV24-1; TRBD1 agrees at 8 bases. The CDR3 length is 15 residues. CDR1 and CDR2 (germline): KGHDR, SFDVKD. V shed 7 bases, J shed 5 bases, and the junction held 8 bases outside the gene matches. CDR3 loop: CATSHRTGKTGELFF. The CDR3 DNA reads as TGTGCCACCAGCCATAGGACAGGGAAAACCGGGGAGCTGTTTTTT.

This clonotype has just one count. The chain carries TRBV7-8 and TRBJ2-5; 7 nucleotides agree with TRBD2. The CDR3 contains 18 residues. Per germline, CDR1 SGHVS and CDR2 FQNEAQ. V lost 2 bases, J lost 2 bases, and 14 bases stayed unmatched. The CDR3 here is CASSLRSFAGVGQETQYF. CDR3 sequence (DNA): TGTGCCAGCAGCTTAAGGTCTTTCGCGGGAGTTGGGCAAGAGACCCAGTACTTC.

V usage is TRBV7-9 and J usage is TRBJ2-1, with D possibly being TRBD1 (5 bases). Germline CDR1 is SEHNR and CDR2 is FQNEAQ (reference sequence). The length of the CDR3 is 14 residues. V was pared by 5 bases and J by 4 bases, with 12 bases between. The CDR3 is CASSPLDTYNEQFF. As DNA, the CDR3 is TGTGCCAGCAGCCCGCTGGACACATACAATGAGCAGTTCTTC. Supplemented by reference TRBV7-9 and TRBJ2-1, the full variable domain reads DTGVSQNPRHKITKRGQNVTFRCDPISEHNRLYWYRQTLGQGPEFLTYFQNEAQLEKSRLLSDRFSAERPKGSFSTLEIQRTEQGDSAMYLCASSPLDTYNEQFFGPGTRLTVL.

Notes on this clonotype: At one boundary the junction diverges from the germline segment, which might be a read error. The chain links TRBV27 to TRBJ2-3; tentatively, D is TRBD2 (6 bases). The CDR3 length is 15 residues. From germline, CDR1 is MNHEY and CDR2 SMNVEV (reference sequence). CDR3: CASSFRGRSTDTKYF. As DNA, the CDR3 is TGTGCCAGCAGTTTTCGGGGGAGAAGCACAGATACGAAGTATTTT.

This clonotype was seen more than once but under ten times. CDR3 protein: CAISDVPMNTEAFF. The DNA of the CDR3 is TGTGCCATCAGTGATGTGCCCATGAACACTGAAGCTTTCTTT. The chain employs TRBV10-3 and TRBJ1-1; no reliable D call. The CDR3 extends over 14 amino acids. The germline gives CDR1 ENHRY, CDR2 SYGVKD. Deletions cut 3 bases from V and 0 bases from J, with 8 bases between.

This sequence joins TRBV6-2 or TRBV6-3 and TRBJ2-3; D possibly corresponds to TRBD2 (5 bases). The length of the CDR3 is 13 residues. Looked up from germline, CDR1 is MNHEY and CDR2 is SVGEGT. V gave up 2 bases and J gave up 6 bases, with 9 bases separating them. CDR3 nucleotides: TGTGCCAGCAGTTACAATGACTACGATACGCAGTATTTT. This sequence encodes CASSYNDYDTQYF.

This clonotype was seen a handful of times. The CDR3 DNA is TGTGCCAGCAGCTCCAGTTGGACGGGGCAGTACTTC. Its translation is CASSSSWTGQYF. The V gene is TRBV7-9, the J gene TRBJ2-7; no clear D gene. The ends were cut back, 4 bases at V and 9 bases at J, with 13 bases in the middle. The CDR3 covers 12 residues. CDR1 is SEHNR, CDR2 FQNEAQ, per germline (reference sequence). Looking up the rest from reference TRBV7-9 and TRBJ2-7 gives the full variable domain: DTGVSQNPRHKITKRGQNVTFRCDPISEHNRLYWYRQTLGQGPEFLTYFQNEAQLEKSRLLSDRFSAERPKGSFSTLEIQRTEQGDSAMYLCASSSSWTGQYFGPGTRLTVT.

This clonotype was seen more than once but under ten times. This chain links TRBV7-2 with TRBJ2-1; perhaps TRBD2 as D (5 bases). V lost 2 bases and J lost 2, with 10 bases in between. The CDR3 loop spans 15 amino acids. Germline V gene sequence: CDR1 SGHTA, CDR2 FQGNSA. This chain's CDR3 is CASSLQAGTYNEQFF. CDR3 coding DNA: TGTGCCAGCAGCTTACAAGCCGGGACCTACAATGAGCAGTTCTTC. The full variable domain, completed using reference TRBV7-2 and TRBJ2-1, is GAGVSQSPSNKVTEKGKDVELRCDPISGHTALYWYRQSLGQGLEFLIYFQGNSAPDKSGLPSDRFSAERTGGSVSTLTIQRTQQEDSAVYLCASSLQAGTYNEQFFGPGTRLTVL.

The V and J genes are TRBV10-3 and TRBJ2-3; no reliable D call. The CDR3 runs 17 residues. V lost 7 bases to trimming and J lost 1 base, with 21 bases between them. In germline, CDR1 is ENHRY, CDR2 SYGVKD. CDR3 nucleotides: TGTGCCATCAACAACGGTGTACTCGGTGGGGGCACAGATACGCAGTATTTT. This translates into CAINNGVLGGGTDTQYF.